This TCR beta chain was sequenced for a study of graft-versus-host responses after intestinal transplantation (dated by TCRdb to about 2021). Study-level background: The transplants that recipients received were multivisceral, liver-intestinal, or isolated intestinal. All recipients received anti-thymocyte globulin induction followed by maintenance tacrolimus and steroids for around three years. Graft-versus-host and host-versus-graft alloreactive T cell clones were tracked in the graft, circulation and bone marrow after intestinal transplantation using bulk TCR-beta CDR3 sequencing. Alloreactive clones were identified by sequencing pre-transplant mixed lymphocyte reaction products and comparing these products with unstimulated pre-transplant donor and recipient T cells. A cohort of around 25 intestinal transplant recipients, including one retransplant, was enrolled, and a few patients lacking pretransplant specimens were excluded. A peak of at least 4% donor T cells among recipient peripheral blood mononuclear cells was the definition used for donor T cell macrochimerism. Rather than going through the commercial service, samples from a few later patients were sequenced in-house on an Illumina MiSeq and processed with MiXCR.

For this chain, trimming is 2 bases at the V end and 5 bases at the J end, and the number of junction bases without a gene match is 7. Measured from the cysteine to the phenylalanine, the CDR3 is 15 residues long. Of the read, only the CDR3 DNA is kept; its 45 bases are in frame from base 1. Reading the germline V gene gives CDR1 SGHNT and CDR2 YENEEA. This clone is characterized as medium-sized (0.01 to 0.1%). The target of this receptor is not known. No base quality information exists; no much larger clone differs at one position. Library preparation employed the immunoSEQ multiplex PCR assay. For most patients, high-throughput TCR-beta CDR3 sequencing of genomic DNA was performed by Adaptive Biotechnologies. Concerning the study's data processing: Adaptive's ImmunoSEQ software supplied the TCR sequencing data for about 18 patients, while MiXCR and VDJtools were used to process three other patients. CDR3 nucleotide sequences shared by donor and recipient were removed because the origin of these sequences could not be assigned. To be classed as alloreactive, a clone needed at least 2-fold expansion over unstimulated cells and a minimum CFSE-low frequency of 0.002% (template counts) or 0.001% (read counts). Mappable clones were those detected in sequenced pre-transplant spleen, lymph node, or MLR CFSE-low populations of the donor or recipient. Cumulative frequency of alloreactive clones was calculated as a percentage of all sequences weighted by copy number. Held by TCRdb, this immuneACCESS table contains in-frame sequences only and omits some clones. Under half of the omission traces to an unresolved V gene where checked; the cause of the rest is unknown. V and J calls and clone size are copied from that table; D and trimming were computed from the DNA. A total of 9,500 to 15,000 clones appear in this sample, about 80% of them only once. The biggest ten clones account for 4% to 4.5% of the sample.

Intraepithelial and lamina propria lymphocytes were isolated from graft specimens using dithiothreitol, EDTA incubations and collagenase D digestion. Bulk TCR-beta sequencing was performed on serial intestinal graft biopsy specimens collected as late as 600 days after transplant. The research as a whole found: In patients with donor T cell macrochimerism, the allografts had high GvH to HvG T cell clonal ratios. GvH clones turned up in recipient bone marrow, with some appearing earlier in ileal mucosa or blood, a pattern consistent with an intestinal mucosal origin. Peak levels of circulating GvH clones were associated with declines in HvG clones early after transplant. The relatively low number and heterogeneity of intestinal transplant patients limited the conclusions.

The material sequenced was ileum tissue, taken 142 days after intestinal transplantation. The receptor chain draws on TRBV11-3 and TRBJ2-7; TRBD2 fits 9 bases in the junction. This TCR came from a human patient who received an intestinal transplant, so some T cells may come from the graft donor. Read as DNA, the sequence is TGTGCCAGCAGCTTATCTAGCGGGGTCGTCCACGAGCAGTACTTC. Its amino acids are CASSLSSGVVHEQYF. With all but the CDR3 taken from the reference TRBV11-3 and TRBJ2-7 genes, the full variable domain is: EAGVVQSPRYKIIEKKQPVAFWCNPISGHNTLYWYLQNLGQGPELLIRYENEEAVDDSQLPKDRFSAERLKGVDSTLKIQPAELGDSAVYLCASSLSSGVVHEQYFGPGTRLTVT.